This T cell receptor beta chain originates from a study of Siglec-9 on CD8 T cells in melanoma (dated by TCRdb to 2018 to 2020). In the study overall: Siglec-9 expression on CD8+ T cells and the role of Siglec-9 in regulating T cells in the melanoma tumor microenvironment were investigated in the study. Points the paper makes about the study in general: According to the reported findings, Siglec-9 marked and regulated a subset of effector memory CD8+ T cells that seemed to build up inside melanoma tumors.

Libraries were made using the immunoSEQ multiplex PCR assay. Imported from immuneACCESS, the table was reduced by TCRdb to in-frame sequences with V and J called. These copies leave out some clones; in studies compared against another copy, an unresolved V gene accounts for under half, and the cause of the remainder is not known. This sample holds around 35,000 clones; around 81% were observed only once. The ten largest clones add up to approximately 1.8% of the sample. Per the germline V gene (reference sequence), MNHEY is the CDR1 and SMNVEV is the CDR2. V gives up 6 bases and J gives up 5 bases, and the segment between their germline ends measures 7 bases. The CDR3 holds 12 amino acids from the cysteine to the phenylalanine. This entry keeps only the CDR3 DNA: 36 bases, framed from base 1. As concerns this clone: It lacks a known antigen. No qualities accompany the bases; no much larger clone lies one base away.

The sample comprised Siglec-9- CD8+ T cells sorted from blood. Explained via the paper, the cell subset or site label denotes: CD8 T cells lacking Siglec-9. Recombination connected TRBV27 to TRBJ2-2; a tentative D call is TRBD2 (6 bases match). The receptor's source is a human donor in good health. The CDR3 has the sequence CASREGTGELFF. The DNA sequence reads TGTGCCAGCAGGGAGGGTACCGGGGAGCTGTTTTTT.